Detailed here is one TCR beta chain. The sample originates from a study of blood T cell repertoires in COVID-19. Across the study: COVID-19 samples collected from the United States, Italy and Spain covered acute and convalescent phases. PBMCs, B-cell-depleted T cells, or T cells were the source of the cDNA or gDNA that made up the material.

Original processing methods: How many nucleated cells were present was estimated from reference gene primer amplification. Assay: immunoSEQ multiplex PCR; the TCRdb copy retains only in-frame clones and omits some. That table gives V, J and clone size, and the DNA gave D and trimming. The data show tens of thousands of clones, about 89% seen once. The germline CDR1 and CDR2 sequences are LNHDA and SQIVND (reference sequence). V was cut by 0 bases and J by 2 bases, with 11 bases left in between. The CDR3 sequence is 15 residues long. This receptor was identified in a human donor in a cohort sampled during active COVID-19. Sample: peripheral blood. This rearrangement joins TRBV19 to TRBJ2-7; D is perhaps TRBD2 (5 bases). The CDR3 DNA reads as TGTGCCAGTAGTATAGATATTGGCGGGCCCTACGAGCAGTACTTC. Translating it yields CASSIDIGGPYEQYF.